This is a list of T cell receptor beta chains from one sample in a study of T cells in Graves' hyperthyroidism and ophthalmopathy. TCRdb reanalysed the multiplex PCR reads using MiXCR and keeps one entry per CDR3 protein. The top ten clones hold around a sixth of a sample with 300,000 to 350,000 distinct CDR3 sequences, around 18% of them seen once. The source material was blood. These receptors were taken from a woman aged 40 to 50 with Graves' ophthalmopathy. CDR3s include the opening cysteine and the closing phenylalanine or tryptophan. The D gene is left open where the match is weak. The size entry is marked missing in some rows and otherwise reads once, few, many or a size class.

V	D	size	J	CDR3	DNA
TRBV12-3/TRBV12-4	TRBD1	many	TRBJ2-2	CASRGSRTGPTGELFF	TGTGCCAGCAGAGGGTCGAGGACAGGGCCGACCGGGGAGCTGTTTTTT
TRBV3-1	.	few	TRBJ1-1	CASSQDSPSRLNTEAFF	TGTGCCAGCAGCCAAGATTCCCCGAGTAGGTTAAACACTGAAGCTTTCTTT
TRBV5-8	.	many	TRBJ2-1	CASSLMVTGRFF	TGTGCCAGCAGCTTGATGGTCACAGGGCGGTTCTTC
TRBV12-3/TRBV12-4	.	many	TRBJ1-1	CASWGIGFEAFF	TGTGCCAGTTGGGGGATAGGATTCGAAGCTTTCTTT
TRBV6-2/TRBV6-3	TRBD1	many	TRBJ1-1	CATRQGILSPLNTEAFF	TGTGCCACCCGACAGGGGATCCTCTCCCCGCTGAACACTGAAGCTTTCTTT
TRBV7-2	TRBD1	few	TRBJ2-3	CASSTQGARDTQYF	TGTGCCAGCAGCACCCAGGGGGCAAGAGATACGCAGTATTTT
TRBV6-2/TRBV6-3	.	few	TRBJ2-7	CASRRRSEQYF	TGTGCCAGCCGACGCCGTTCCGAGCAGTACTTC
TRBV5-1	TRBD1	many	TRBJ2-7	CASSFGKQGALNYEQYF	TGCGCCAGCAGCTTCGGGAAACAGGGGGCGTTGAACTACGAGCAGTACTTC
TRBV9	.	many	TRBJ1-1	CASSVFGASEAFF	TGTGCCAGCAGCGTATTCGGGGCCTCTGAAGCTTTCTTT
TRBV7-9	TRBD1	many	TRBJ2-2	CASSRDTGDTGELFF	TGTGCCAGCAGCCGAGATACAGGGGACACCGGGGAGCTGTTTTTT
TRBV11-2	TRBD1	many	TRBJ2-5	CASSLVPITPWTGPQETQYF	TGTGCCAGCAGCTTAGTTCCGATTACGCCATGGACAGGGCCCCAAGAGACCCAGTACTTC
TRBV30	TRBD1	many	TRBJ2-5	CAWSAGWGQEGQETQYF	TGTGCCTGGAGCGCAGGTTGGGGACAGGAAGGTCAAGAGACCCAGTACTTC
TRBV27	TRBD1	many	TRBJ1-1	CASKTGSSAEAFF	TGTGCCAGCAAGACAGGGTCGAGTGCTGAAGCTTTCTTT
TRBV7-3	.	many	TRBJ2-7	CASSFGRPYEQYF	TGTGCCAGCAGCTTCGGACGTCCATACGAGCAGTACTTC
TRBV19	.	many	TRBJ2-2	CASSISPRTGELFF	TGTGCCAGTAGTATTAGCCCCCGCACCGGGGAGCTGTTTTTT
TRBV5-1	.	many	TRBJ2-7	CASSLARLRDVQYF	TGCGCCAGCAGCTTGGCCAGGCTCAGGGACGTACAGTACTTC
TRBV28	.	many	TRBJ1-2	CASSFYRGPKNYGYTF	TGTGCCAGCAGTTTTTACAGAGGTCCCAAGAACTATGGCTACACCTTC
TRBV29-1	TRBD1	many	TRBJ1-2	CSVLGQGVNYGYTF	TGCAGCGTGCTGGGGCAGGGGGTTAACTATGGCTACACCTTC
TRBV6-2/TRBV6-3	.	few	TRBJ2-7	CASSRITHQNSYEQYF	TGTGCCAGCAGCCGAATTACTCACCAGAACTCCTACGAGCAGTACTTC
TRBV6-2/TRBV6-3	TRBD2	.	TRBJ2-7	CASSYSASGRAAYEQYF	TGTGCCAGCAGTTACTCGGCTAGCGGGAGGGCAGCGTACGAGCAGTACTTC
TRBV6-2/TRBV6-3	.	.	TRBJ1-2	CASSYFVRVDGYIF	TGTGCCAGCAGTTACTTTGTCAGGGTTGATGGCTACATCTTC
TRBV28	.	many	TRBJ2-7	CASSLPVGRINTYEQYF	TGTGCCAGCAGTTTACCTGTGGGCCGTATAAACACCTACGAGCAGTACTTC
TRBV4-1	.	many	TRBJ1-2	CASSEAENYGYTF	TGCGCCAGCAGCGAAGCAGAAAACTATGGCTACACCTTC
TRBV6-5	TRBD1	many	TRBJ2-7	CASSSHPDREPSYEQYF	TGTGCCAGCAGTTCTCACCCCGACAGGGAACCATCCTACGAGCAGTACTTC
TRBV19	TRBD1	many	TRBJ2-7	CARGGQGRHEQYF	TGTGCCAGGGGGGGACAGGGGCGTCACGAGCAGTACTTC
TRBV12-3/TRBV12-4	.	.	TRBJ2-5	CASSFEGSQETQYF	TGTGCCAGCAGTTTTGAAGGTAGTCAAGAGACCCAGTACTTC
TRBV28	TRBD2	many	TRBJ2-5	CASSPGGPGETQYF	TGTGCCAGCAGTCCGGGAGGGCCGGGGGAGACCCAGTACTTC
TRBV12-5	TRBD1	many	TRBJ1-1	CASGLKGGLSVNTEAFF	TGTGCTAGTGGTTTGAAAGGGGGCTTGTCGGTGAACACTGAAGCTTTCTTT
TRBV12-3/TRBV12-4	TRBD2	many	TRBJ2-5	CASSLAQSSGRAAQYF	TGTGCCAGCAGTTTAGCGCAAAGTAGCGGGAGAGCTGCCCAGTACTTC
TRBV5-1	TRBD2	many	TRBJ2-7	CASSQGLAREQYF	TGCGCCAGCAGCCAGGGACTAGCTCGCGAGCAGTACTTC
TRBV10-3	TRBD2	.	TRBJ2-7	CAISERAGEAHEQYF	TGTGCCATCAGTGAGCGAGCGGGAGAAGCCCACGAGCAGTACTTC
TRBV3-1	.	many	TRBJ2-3	CASSHRLDTQYF	TGTGCCAGCAGCCACCGGCTAGATACGCAGTATTTT
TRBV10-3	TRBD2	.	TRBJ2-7	CAISETDSGSPYEQYF	TGTGCCATCAGTGAAACCGATAGCGGGAGCCCTTACGAGCAGTACTTC